Following are 29 T cell receptor beta chains from one sample sequenced in a study of tumor T cells in aggressive B-cell lymphoma. Libraries were prepared by immunoSEQ multiplex PCR; TCRdb keeps only in-frame clonotypes and omits some of them. The sample contains some 3,500 clones, roughly 88% of which appear only once. Sequencing was carried out using tumor tissue. The receptors shown here come from an adult with diffuse large B cell lymphoma.

The chain uses TRBV5-1 and TRBJ2-7; 7 nucleotides match TRBD2. This CDR3 spans 13 amino acids. The germline gives CDR1 SGHRS, CDR2 YFSETQ. V trimming: 4 bases; J trimming: 0 bases; junction bases outside the gene matches: 1. The CDR3 nucleotides are TGCGCCAGCAGCGGACTAGACTCCTACGAGCAGTACTTC. Protein: CASSGLDSYEQYF.

The J gene is TRBJ1-1, the V gene TRBV11-2; D is possibly TRBD1 (6 bases). The CDR3 runs to 15 residues. Germline CDR1 SGHAT, CDR2 FQNNGV. The V end was cut by 1 base, the J end by 6 bases, with 15 bases between. The CDR3 DNA reads TGTGCCAGCAGCTTAGGGATGGGGGGGGCTTCTGAAGCTTTCTTT. Protein sequence: CASSLGMGGASEAFF. The complete variable domain, with remaining parts taken from reference TRBV11-2 and TRBJ1-1, reads EAGVAQSPRYKIIEKRQSVAFWCNPISGHATLYWYQQILGQGPKLLIQFQNNGVVDDSQLPKDRFSAERLKGVDSTLKIQPAKLEDSAVYLCASSLGMGGASEAFFGQGTRLTVV.

V usage is TRBV5-1 and J usage is TRBJ1-2; TRBD1 aligns across 9 bases. The CDR3 is 17 residues long. Trimming removed 4 bases from V and 0 bases from J; junction bases left unmatched: 10. Germline loops: CDR1 SGHRS, CDR2 YFSETQ. The CDR3: CASSLTGTGYANYGYTF. For the CDR3, the DNA is TGCGCCAGCAGCCTTACCGGGACAGGGTACGCTAACTATGGCTACACCTTC.

This clone has only one observation. The V call is TRBV6-5, the J call TRBJ2-2; no clear D gene. The V and J ends lost 6 bases and 7 bases respectively, with 12 bases between them. CDR3 size: 13 residues. From germline, CDR1 is MNHEY and CDR2 SVGAGI. In DNA form, the CDR3 reads TGTGCCAGCAGCCCGCGTTTATTCGGGGAGCTGTTTTTT. As protein: CASSPRLFGELFF.

The chain employs TRBV7-7 and TRBJ1-1; D not certain. The CDR3 has 13 amino acids. Germline assignment: CDR1 SSHAT and CDR2 FNYEAQ (reference sequence). V dropped 2 bases and J dropped 6 bases, with 10 bases sitting between them. CDR3 in amino acids: CASSLNEGAEAFF. The CDR3 coding sequence is TGTGCCAGCAGCTTAAATGAGGGCGCTGAAGCTTTCTTT.

A word on this clone: Mismatch with germline at one junction end may stem from a read error. The rearrangement uses TRBV29-1 and TRBJ2-2, with D unclear. This CDR3 is built from 12 residues. Germline-derived CDR1 and CDR2 are SQVTM and ANQGSEA. CDR3 protein: CNVGLAAGELFF. The CDR3 DNA reads TGCAACGTTGGTTTGGCGGCCGGGGAGCTGTTTTTT.

V gene TRBV7-6 combines with J gene TRBJ2-1, with TRBD2 as a possible D gene (5 bases). This CDR3 spans 13 amino acids. Germline V lookup: CDR1 SGHVS, CDR2 FNYEAQ. The V gene lost 5 bases and the J gene lost 3 bases, with 8 bases spanning the gap. The CDR3 protein is CASSLGLYNEQFF. The CDR3 nucleotides read TGTGCCAGCAGCCTAGGACTCTACAATGAGCAGTTCTTC.

V is TRBV7-2 and J is TRBJ1-2, with D maybe TRBD1 (6 bases). Trimming cost V 2 bases and J 6 bases, with 19 bases left between them. This CDR3 has 16 amino acids. The V gene's germline CDR1 is SGHTA and CDR2 FQGNSA. The CDR3 region has the DNA TGTGCCAGCAGCTTACCAATGGGACACCCCACCGATGGCTACACCTTC. Its protein is CASSLPMGHPTDGYTF.

This clone showed up just once. The chain is built from TRBV7-9 and TRBJ1-4, with D unclear. Germline CDR1 and CDR2: SEHNR and FQNEAQ (reference sequence). CDR3 length equals 13 residues. Between the trimmed V and J ends, which lost 5 bases and 8 bases, there was a span of 12 bases. The CDR3 DNA is TGTGCCAGCAGCATGGACGGGAAAGAAAAACTGTTTTTT. Amino acid sequence: CASSMDGKEKLFF.

The gene calls are TRBV29-1 and TRBJ1-1; 7 bases line up with TRBD1. J was trimmed by 0 bases and V by 5 bases; bases with no gene match: 3. The CDR3 is 13 amino acids. Germline CDR1 reads SQVTM; CDR2 reads ANQGSEA. In nucleotides, the CDR3 is TGCAGCGTTTTAGACAGGGTGAACACTGAAGCTTTCTTT. This gives the protein CSVLDRVNTEAFF.

There are a few counts of this clone. The rearrangement uses TRBV28 and TRBJ1-1; possibly TRBD1 for D (5 bases). Germline V gives CDR1 MDHEN, CDR2 SYDVKM. V lost 2 bases and J 10 bases, leaving 14 bases between the germline ends. CDR3 size: 13 residues. CDR3 residues: CASSLEGGGRAFF. Here the CDR3 DNA reads TGTGCCAGCAGTTTAGAGGGCGGGGGTCGAGCTTTCTTT.

This clone was seen a single time. The V call is TRBV7-9, the J call TRBJ2-3, with 7 bases aligning to TRBD1. The CDR3 spans 14 residues. J lost 4 bases, V lost 4 bases, and 5 bases had no gene match. CDR1 is SEHNR, CDR2 FQNEAQ, per germline (reference sequence). The CDR3 DNA is TGTGCCAGCAGCTACAGGGGCAATTCAGATACGCAGTATTTT. Translating it yields CASSYRGNSDTQYF.

The chain is built from TRBV4-3 and TRBJ2-3; TRBD1 might be the D (6 bases). Deletions cut 3 bases from V and 4 bases from J, with 14 bases between. The V gene's germline CDR1 is LGHNA and CDR2 YSLEER. The length of the CDR3 is 15 residues. CDR3 protein: CASSQTQGYADTQYF. The DNA of the CDR3 is TGCGCCAGCAGCCAGACACAGGGTTACGCAGATACGCAGTATTTT.

Within the sample, this clone is large (0.1 to 1%). The chain employs TRBV2 and TRBJ2-3, with D maybe TRBD1 (5 bases). CDR1 is SNHLY, CDR2 FYNNEI, per germline. Trimming removed 6 bases from V and 4 bases from J, with 17 bases in between. This CDR3 is 15 amino acids long. The CDR3 region has the DNA TGTGCCAGCAGCGAATCTGGCAGGGCGGCAGATACGCAGTATTTT. Its translation: CASSESGRAADTQYF.

The rearrangement joins TRBV4-3 to TRBJ1-1; D remains unclear. Trimming left V 4 bases short and J 2 bases short, with 14 bases between. Germline V gene data show CDR1 as LGHNA and CDR2 as YSLEER. This CDR3 region has 15 residues. This CDR3 reads CASSLTRRSNTEAFF. The CDR3 coding sequence is TGCGCCAGCAGCCTCACTAGGCGGTCAAACACTGAAGCTTTCTTT.

V is TRBV27 and J is TRBJ2-2; D gene ambiguous. The CDR3 length is 15 residues. Germline V gene data show CDR1 as MNHEY and CDR2 as SMNVEV (reference sequence). The V end was cut by 2 bases, the J end by 0 bases, with 7 bases between. The CDR3 reads CASSLGPSNTGELFF. In nucleotides, the CDR3 is TGTGCCAGCAGTTTAGGGCCTTCGAACACCGGGGAGCTGTTTTTT.

The gene calls are TRBV5-6 and TRBJ2-3, with TRBD2 matching over 9 bases. V trimming: 3 bases; J trimming: 2 bases; junction bases outside the gene matches: 13. CDR3 size: 18 residues. Germline CDR1 is SGHDT and CDR2 is YYEEEE. For the CDR3, the DNA is TGTGCCAGCAGCTCCAGGGGTGGGACTAGCTATTCCACAGATACGCAGTATTTT. This codes for CASSSRGGTSYSTDTQYF.

V and J are TRBV11-2 and TRBJ2-7, with D unresolved. The CDR3 spans 15 residues. Trimming took off 1 base at V and 3 bases at J, with 13 bases between the two ends. Per the germline V gene, CDR1 is SGHAT and CDR2 is FQNNGV. In nucleotides, the CDR3 is TGTGCCAGCAGCTTAGGATCGGGTCCTTTCTACGAGCAGTACTTC. Its protein is CASSLGSGPFYEQYF.

This sequence joins TRBV2 and TRBJ2-3; 7 positions agree with TRBD2. CDR3 size: 16 residues. Trimming removed 6 bases from V and 4 bases from J; junction bases left unmatched: 13. From germline, CDR1 is SNHLY and CDR2 FYNNEI. The CDR3 nucleotides read TGTGCCAGCAGGGGTAGAGGCGGGGGATTAGCAGATACGCAGTATTTT. Translation: CASRGRGGGLADTQYF.

The table lists this clone with a few counts. The V call is TRBV4-3, the J call TRBJ1-1; no reliable D call. The V gene lost 0 bases and the J gene lost 1 base, with 12 bases spanning the gap. The germline V gene has CDR1 LGHNA and CDR2 YSLEER. The CDR3 runs to 16 residues. As DNA, the CDR3 is TGCGCCAGCAGCCAAGATGCCTTCCCGAGGAACACTGAAGCTTTCTTT. It codes for CASSQDAFPRNTEAFF.

This clone appeared a single time. The rearrangement uses TRBV9 and TRBJ1-3; TRBD1 matches 9 bases. The CDR3 totals 15 residues. V shed 0 bases and J 2 bases; nucleotides not matched to a gene: 0. Germline loops: CDR1 SGDLS, CDR2 YYNGEE. The CDR3 is CASSVGTGAGNTIYF. CDR3 coding DNA: TGTGCCAGCAGCGTAGGGACAGGGGCTGGAAACACCATATATTTT.

The CDR3 here is CASSLAGGHTDTQYF. CDR3 nucleotides: TGCGCCAGCAGCCTAGCGGGGGGGCACACAGATACGCAGTATTTT. The rearrangement links TRBV5-1 to TRBJ2-3; TRBD2 aligns across 12 bases. In germline, CDR1 is SGHRS, CDR2 YFSETQ. With 4 bases clipped from V and 2 bases from J, the junction kept 2 bases outside the gene matches. The CDR3 has 15 residues. The whole variable domain, filled in from reference TRBV5-1 and TRBJ2-3, reads KAGVTQTPRYLIKTRGQQVTLSCSPISGHRSVSWYQQTPGQGLQFLFEYFSETQRNKGNFPGRFSGRQFSNSRSEMNVSTLELGDSALYLCASSLAGGHTDTQYFGPGTRLTVL.

The V gene is TRBV28, the J gene TRBJ1-3; D ambiguous. The length of the CDR3 is 13 residues. V lost 3 bases, J lost 7 bases, and 10 bases lay in between. Germline-derived CDR1 and CDR2 are MDHEN and SYDVKM. Here the CDR3 DNA reads TGTGCCAGCAGTTTTAGAGGTCCCAACACCATATATTTT. Its protein product is CASSFRGPNTIYF. The full variable domain, with the rest looked up from reference TRBV28 and TRBJ1-3, is DVKVTQSSRYLVKRTGEKVFLECVQDMDHENMFWYRQDPGLGLRLIYFSYDVKMKEKGDIPEGYSVSREKKERFSLILESASTNQTSMYLCASSFRGPNTIYFGEGSWLTVV.

The chain is built from TRBV9 and TRBJ1-1, with D hard to call. This CDR3 region has 13 residues. CDR1 is SGDLS and CDR2 is YYNGEE in the germline V gene. V lost 5 bases, J lost 1 base, and 9 bases lay in between. As DNA, the CDR3 is TGTGCCAGCAGAGACGGAGGGAACACTGAAGCTTTCTTT. This translates into CASRDGGNTEAFF.

The V and J genes are TRBV6-6 and TRBJ1-2, with TRBD1 identical over 8 bases. In germline, CDR1 is MNHNY, CDR2 SVGAGI (reference sequence). The CDR3 is made up of 12 amino acids. V lost 5 bases to trimming and J lost 8 bases; unmatched junction nucleotides: 4. The CDR3 sequence: CASSLSGGGYTF. For the CDR3, the DNA is TGTGCCAGCAGTCTCTCAGGGGGCGGCTACACCTTC.

This chain joins TRBV19 and TRBJ1-3; D is possibly TRBD1 (6 bases). The CDR3 has 15 residues. Germline V gene lookup returns CDR1 LNHDA and CDR2 SQIVND (reference sequence). Trimming stripped 7 bases from V and 0 bases from J, with 13 bases between. CDR3 in DNA: TGTGCCAGTACCCCTGGGGGGGCCTCTGGAAACACCATATATTTT. This translates into CASTPGGASGNTIYF.

In the case of this clone: One end of the junction does not line up with germline, which may come from a read error. The rearrangement uses TRBV5-1 and TRBJ1-6; 7 nucleotides match TRBD1. Germline CDR1 is SGHRS and CDR2 is YFSETQ. The CDR3 sequence is 14 residues long. The DNA of the CDR3 is TGCGCCAGCCGCTTCTGGGACAGTTATTCACCCCTCCACTTT. Encoded protein: CASRFWDSYSPLHF.

As DNA, the CDR3 is TGTGCCAGCAGCCAAGATCTTCTAGCGGGGGGGCAAAATGAGCAGTTCTTC. It codes for CASSQDLLAGGQNEQFF. The chain couples TRBV4-2 to TRBJ2-1; 12 nucleotides line up with TRBD2. The CDR3 loop spans 17 amino acids. Looked up from germline, CDR1 is LGHNA and CDR2 is YNFKEQ. The ends lost 0 bases at V and 7 bases at J; junction bases unmatched: 7.

This CDR3 is CASSAAQGASNYGYTF. In DNA, the CDR3 is TGTGCCAGCAGCGCCGCACAGGGGGCAAGTAACTATGGCTACACCTTC. The chain links TRBV9 to TRBJ1-2, with 9 bases identical to TRBD1. The ends lost 3 bases at V and 1 base at J; junction bases unmatched: 7. Germline V gene data show CDR1 as SGDLS and CDR2 as YYNGEE. This CDR3 has 16 amino acids.